The clone carrying this T cell receptor (beta chain) was found once. Its target is not known. The sample comes from a study of cytomegalovirus exposure and HLA in healthy donors. Whole-study findings and limits: In a later analysis, donors in an Asian-associated ancestry cluster reportedly had fewer N-insertions in productive TCRs than the cohort mean. Some V segments could not be told apart, so they were left out, TRBV6-2 and TRBV6-3 among them. Using a false discovery rate of 0.05, a later analysis showed that approximately 17,000 TCR beta sequences were associated with HLA alleles.

From germline, CDR1 is SGHDT and CDR2 YYEEEE. The CDR3 is 16 amino acids. Trimming removed 1 base from V and 0 bases from J; junction bases left unmatched: 5. The PCR made use of 60 Vbeta and 13 Jbeta primers. The data were produced by immunoSEQ multiplex PCR, yet TCRdb's version contains in-frame clones alone and is incomplete. The sample shows about 160,000 clones, around 74% of them seen only once. The source material was PBMCs. The gene calls are TRBV5-6 and TRBJ1-1; 8 bases agree with TRBD1. The receptor was derived from a female donor in good health and CMV-seronegative. CDR3 region: CASSLTGGYMNTEAFF. The DNA of the CDR3 is TGTGCCAGCAGCTTGACAGGGGGATACATGAACACTGAAGCTTTCTTT.